What follows is one T cell receptor beta chain and its context. No cognate antigen has been identified for it. No base qualities exist here, and no much larger clone lies one base off it. The data were obtained in a study of cytomegalovirus exposure and HLA in healthy donors (dated by TCRdb to about 2017). With regard to the full study: According to a later analysis, one platform produced both the roughly 110 validation repertoires and the 620 or so repertoires of the first cohort. The aim of the study was to test whether cataloging public T cell receptors could identify signatures of past pathogen exposure. Besides the first cohort of about 730 subjects, a separate validation cohort made up of 120 different subjects was used. To predict cytomegalovirus infection status, the study brought together high-throughput TCR immunosequencing, statistical association of individual TCRs with disease status, and machine learning. What the study reported, not specific to this receptor: In vitro tests confirmed that a few of the cytomegalovirus-associated TCR beta chains recognize cytomegalovirus antigens. In the study, some 180 TCR beta chains were listed as associated with cytomegalovirus. It was suggested by the authors that the approach could potentially be generalized to other disease states and immunological phenotypes. A later analysis lacked HLA typing for the validation cohort, so it scored co-occurrence in that cohort across all 110 or so repertoires. A later analysis found that TCRs clustered in the first cohort also tended to co-occur in the 120 validation repertoires, with 90% to 95% of cluster scores above 0. Most TCR sequences were observed very rarely across donors, whereas some public TCRs were present in many individuals. The classifier was reported to diagnose cytomegalovirus status with high specificity and sensitivity in both the original cohort and the validation cohort.

The donors were included in the validation cohort of approximately 120 subjects, a group kept apart from the 666-subject first cohort. Libraries were built with the immunoSEQ multiplex PCR assay. The published analysis was carried out like this. A statistical classification framework was built for diagnosing cytomegalovirus status from the catalog of TCR beta chain sequences. Entries here come from immuneACCESS through TCRdb and include only in-frame sequences with V and J called. Some clones fail to appear in such tables; in the studies checked, an unresolved V gene covers under half of the shortfall, and the cause of the remainder is unknown. Clone size and V and J calls were adopted from that table, with D and trimming inferred from the DNA. Counted in this sample were about 330,000 clones; 80% to 90% of them appeared once. The ten largest account for around 0.8% of the sample. Deletion took 3 bases off V and 0 bases off J, with a span of 7 bases between the germline ends. Measured from the cysteine to the phenylalanine, the CDR3 is 14 residues long. Here the CDR3 DNA is all that survives: 42 bases in frame from base 1. Sequences SNHLY (CDR1) and FYNNEI (CDR2) are obtained from the germline V gene.

Sequencing was carried out using PBMCs. This clonotype was obtained from a young woman in good health and CMV-seronegative. The rearrangement joined TRBV2 to TRBJ2-3; the D gene is not confidently resolved. The CDR3 reads as follows: CASSDVTSTDTQYF. The DNA reads TGTGCCAGCAGTGACGTCACTAGCACAGATACGCAGTATTTT.